This T cell receptor (beta chain) was sequenced in a study of blood T cell repertoires in COVID-19. Study details: Spain, Italy and the United States supplied samples that represented acute and convalescent COVID-19.

As processed by the authors: It was from reference gene primer amplification that nucleated cell counts were estimated. Using immunoSEQ multiplex PCR, the repertoire was profiled, and TCRdb retains in-frame clones only, with some absent. V, J and clone size reflect that table, while D and trimming were determined from the DNA. The repertoire holds 200,000 to 250,000 clones, with over 80% as singletons. Study members were between 18 and 89 years old and lived in approximately 25 US regions. Material: PBMCs or T cells enriched from blood (not recorded which). The TCR was taken from a woman aged 30 to 39 who had been exposed to COVID-19.

CDR3 in DNA: TGTGCCAGCAGTCGGGACAGGGCCTACGAGCAGTACTTC. Protein product: CASSRDRAYEQYF. The rearrangement uses TRBV27 and TRBJ2-7, with 9 nucleotides matching TRBD1. Germline lookup yields CDR1 MNHEY and CDR2 SMNVEV (reference sequence). The V gene end was trimmed by 5 bases and the J gene end by 2 bases; junction bases not matched to a gene: 1. CDR3 length equals 13 residues.